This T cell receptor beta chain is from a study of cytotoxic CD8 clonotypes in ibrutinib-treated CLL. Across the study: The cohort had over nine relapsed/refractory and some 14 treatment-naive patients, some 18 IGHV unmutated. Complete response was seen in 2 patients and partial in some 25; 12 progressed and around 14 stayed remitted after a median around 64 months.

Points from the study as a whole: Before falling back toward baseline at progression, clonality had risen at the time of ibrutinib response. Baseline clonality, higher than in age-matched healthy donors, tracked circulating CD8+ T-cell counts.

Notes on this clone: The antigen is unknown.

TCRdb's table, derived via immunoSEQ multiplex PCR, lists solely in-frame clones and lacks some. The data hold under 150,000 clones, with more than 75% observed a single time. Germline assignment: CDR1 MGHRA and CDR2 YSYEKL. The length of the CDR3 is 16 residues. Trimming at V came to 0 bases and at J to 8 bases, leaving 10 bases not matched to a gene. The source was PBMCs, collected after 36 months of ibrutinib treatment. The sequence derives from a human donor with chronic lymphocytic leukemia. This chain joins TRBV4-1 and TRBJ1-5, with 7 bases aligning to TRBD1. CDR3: CASSQEGRRGGEPQHF. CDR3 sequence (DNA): TGCGCCAGCAGCCAAGAGGGTCGCAGGGGGGGGGAGCCCCAGCATTTT.